These 27 T cell receptor beta chains were sequenced from one sample in a study of cytomegalovirus exposure and HLA in healthy donors. PCR primers comprised 60 Vbeta and 13 Jbeta primers. The protocol was immunoSEQ multiplex PCR, while the TCRdb copy is restricted to in-frame clones and leaves out a portion. The sample carries roughly 180,000 clones, under 9.5% recorded once. What was sequenced was PBMCs. All receptors come from a woman under 40 in good health and CMV-seropositive.

The V gene is TRBV6-1, the J gene TRBJ2-1, with a weak D call TRBD1 (6 bases). This CDR3 contains 14 residues. Germline CDR1 and CDR2: MNHNS and SASEGT. V was clipped by 7 bases and J by 1 base, with 11 bases between them. In DNA form, the CDR3 reads TGTGCCAGCACGGGGACACCATCCTACAATGAGCAGTTCTTC. This translates into CASTGTPSYNEQFF.

The chain joins TRBV30 to TRBJ2-3; 12 nucleotides match TRBD2. V trimming: 4 bases; J trimming: 0 bases; junction bases outside the gene matches: 8. The CDR3 loop spans 17 amino acids. Germline V gene data show CDR1 as GTSNPN and CDR2 as SVGIG (reference sequence). The CDR3 reads CAWTAGLAGASTDTQYF. CDR3 DNA: TGTGCCTGGACAGCGGGACTAGCGGGCGCTAGCACAGATACGCAGTATTTT.

This clone has more than one count but fewer than ten. The gene calls are TRBV7-9 and TRBJ2-3; D is perhaps TRBD1 (6 bases). Germline values: CDR1 SEHNR, CDR2 FQNEAQ (reference sequence). CDR3 length: 15 amino acids. Trimming cost V 6 bases and J 1 base, with 14 bases left between them. This chain's CDR3 is CASRRRGSGTDTQYF. The CDR3 DNA reads TGTGCCAGCAGACGTAGGGGGTCGGGCACAGATACGCAGTATTTT. The full variable domain, rest sourced from reference TRBV7-9 and TRBJ2-3, is DTGVSQNPRHKITKRGQNVTFRCDPISEHNRLYWYRQTLGQGPEFLTYFQNEAQLEKSRLLSDRFSAERPKGSFSTLEIQRTEQGDSAMYLCASRRRGSGTDTQYFGPGTRLTVL.

This clone has only a few counts. CDR3 loop: CASSQDYRNQPQHF. The CDR3 nucleotides are TGCGCCAGCAGCCAAGACTACAGGAATCAGCCCCAGCATTTT. The V call is TRBV4-1, the J call TRBJ1-5; D may be TRBD1 (5 bases). Germline CDR1 reads MGHRA; CDR2 reads YSYEKL. The CDR3 runs 14 residues. V lost 0 bases and J 4 bases, leaving 7 bases between the germline ends.

The V and J genes are TRBV11-2 and TRBJ2-1; D perhaps matches TRBD2 (5 bases). The CDR3 consists of 15 residues. Germline assignment: CDR1 SGHAT and CDR2 FQNNGV. The germline V and J ends were trimmed by 1 base and 5 bases, with 12 bases remaining between them. The CDR3 region has the DNA TGTGCCAGCAGCTTAGCAATGGACTTTAACAATGAGCAGTTCTTC. It encodes CASSLAMDFNNEQFF.

This clone was recorded a few times. V gene TRBV13 combines with J gene TRBJ2-3; 9 positions match TRBD2. Per the germline V gene, CDR1 is PRHDT and CDR2 is FYEKMQ (reference sequence). The CDR3 is 16 residues long. Germline trimming cut 5 bases from V and 5 bases from J; bases unmatched to any gene: 11. CDR3 sequence: CASSQRVAGVRDTQYF. Written as DNA, the CDR3 is TGTGCCAGCAGCCAAAGAGTAGCGGGAGTTAGAGATACGCAGTATTTT.

This clone was seen more than once but under ten times. The V and J genes are TRBV9 and TRBJ2-5; D is perhaps TRBD1 (5 bases). Germline V lookup: CDR1 SGDLS, CDR2 YYNGEE. The CDR3 spans 15 residues. Trimming shortened V by 0 bases and J by 4 bases, and 13 bases separated the two germline ends. CDR3 in amino acids: CASSVEVGRGETQYF. As DNA, the CDR3 is TGTGCCAGCAGCGTAGAGGTGGGTAGGGGAGAGACCCAGTACTTC.

This clone was picked up a small number of times. The chain is built from TRBV18 and TRBJ2-2; TRBD2 agrees at 7 bases. Germline loops: CDR1 KGHSH, CDR2 LQKENI. J was trimmed by 4 bases and V by 0 bases; bases with no gene match: 2. The CDR3 has 15 amino acids. CDR3 loop: CASSPPGGLTGELFF. CDR3 DNA: TGTGCCAGCTCACCACCGGGAGGGCTCACCGGGGAGCTGTTTTTT.

This clone was observed a few times. For the CDR3, the DNA is TGTGCCAGCAGCTTGGGGGCGGGAGCCACCTACGAGCAGTACTTC. Residues: CASSLGAGATYEQYF. This chain connects TRBV5-6 to TRBJ2-5; 7 nucleotides agree with TRBD2. TRBJ2-7 matches the DNA end more closely, so the J call is doubtful. This CDR3 is 15 amino acids long. Looked up from germline, CDR1 is SGHDT and CDR2 is YYEEEE.

The chain joins TRBV5-6 to TRBJ2-7; TRBD2 is a possible D gene (5 bases). Per germline, CDR1 SGHDT and CDR2 YYEEEE. V was cut by 2 bases and J by 3 bases, with 6 bases left in between. This CDR3 has 12 amino acids. The CDR3 DNA is TGTGCCAGCAGCTTTAGCGTCTACGAGCAGTACTTC. This sequence encodes CASSFSVYEQYF.

This clone was observed a handful of times. At one end, the junction sequence differs from germline, possibly due to a read error. This sequence joins TRBV2 and TRBJ2-7; D is undetermined. The CDR3 consists of 15 residues. Germline CDR1 and CDR2: SNHLY and FYNNEI. In nucleotides, the CDR3 is TGTGCCAGCAGGATCGACCGCAGTAGCTCCTACGAGCAGTGCTTC. This sequence encodes CASRIDRSSSYEQCF.

The rearrangement uses TRBV7-8 and TRBJ1-4; TRBD1 aligns across 9 bases. V shed 1 base and J 10 bases; nucleotides not matched to a gene: 7. This CDR3 is 15 amino acids long. Germline loops: CDR1 SGHVS, CDR2 FQNEAQ. CDR3 in amino acids: CASSLGGTGMAKLFF. Here the CDR3 DNA reads TGTGCCAGCAGCTTAGGGGGGACAGGGATGGCAAAACTGTTTTTT.

This clone was detected only a few times. The chain uses TRBV5-4 and TRBJ2-2; D is perhaps TRBD2 (5 bases). V was trimmed by 4 bases and J by 7 bases, leaving 17 bases between them. In germline, CDR1 is SGHNT, CDR2 YYREEE (reference sequence). CDR3 length: 15 amino acids. CDR3 amino acids: CASSPFGVGNGELFF. The CDR3 DNA follows: TGTGCCAGCAGCCCTTTTGGCGTCGGGAACGGGGAGCTGTTTTTT.

The chain carries TRBV5-1 and TRBJ2-5; TRBD2 might be the D (6 bases). V was trimmed by 2 bases and J by 3 bases, leaving 11 bases between them. CDR3 length: 14 residues. Looked up from germline, CDR1 is SGHRS and CDR2 is YFSETQ. The CDR3 DNA is TGCGCCAGCAGCTTCGGGACTTCGGAAGAGACCCAGTACTTC. Its protein product is CASSFGTSEETQYF. Variable domain in full (rest from reference TRBV5-1 and TRBJ2-5): KAGVTQTPRYLIKTRGQQVTLSCSPISGHRSVSWYQQTPGQGLQFLFEYFSETQRNKGNFPGRFSGRQFSNSRSEMNVSTLELGDSALYLCASSFGTSEETQYFGPGTRLLVL.

The CDR3 is CASNPSGLMINGYTF. CDR3 nucleotides: TGTGCCAGCAACCCCTCGGGACTCATGATTAATGGCTACACCTTC. The chain links TRBV6-1 to TRBJ1-2; TRBD1 might be the D (5 bases). Trimming stripped 7 bases from V and 6 bases from J, with 21 bases between. The CDR3 sequence is 15 residues long. Germline V gives CDR1 MNHNS, CDR2 SASEGT.

This clone was detected a few times. The chain joins TRBV7-2 to TRBJ2-7, with D perhaps TRBD2 (7 bases). This CDR3 is 15 amino acids long. Trimming left V 2 bases short and J 2 bases short, with 13 bases between. The V gene's germline CDR1 is SGHTA and CDR2 FQGNSA. DNA of the CDR3: TGTGCCAGCAGCTTACGAGGGGGGGAAACCTACGAGCAGTACTTC. This encodes CASSLRGGETYEQYF. The full variable domain, its missing parts supplied by reference TRBV7-2 and TRBJ2-7, is GAGVSQSPSNKVTEKGKDVELRCDPISGHTALYWYRQSLGQGLEFLIYFQGNSAPDKSGLPSDRFSAERTGGSVSTLTIQRTQQEDSAVYLCASSLRGGETYEQYFGPGTRLTVT.

The sample holds a few counts of this clone. The chain uses TRBV29-1 and TRBJ2-1, with 10 bases fitting TRBD1. Per germline, CDR1 SQVTM and CDR2 ANQGSEA. The CDR3 has 15 amino acids. After removal of 5 bases from V and 6 bases from J, the junction contained 10 bases not matched to a gene. CDR3 nucleotides: TGCAGCGTTCGGGAAGGGACAGGGGCCAGCAATGAGCAGTTCTTC. This sequence encodes CSVREGTGASNEQFF.

V gene TRBV7-9 combines with J gene TRBJ1-2, with 7 nucleotides matching TRBD1. V lost 6 bases, J lost 0 bases, and 7 bases stayed unmatched. The CDR3 covers 15 residues. Germline CDR1 SEHNR, CDR2 FQNEAQ (reference sequence). The CDR3 sequence: CASRPQGEANYGYTF. The CDR3 coding sequence is TGTGCCAGCAGGCCGCAGGGGGAAGCTAACTATGGCTACACCTTC.

This clone has only a few counts. J is TRBJ2-3 and V is TRBV9, with a weak D call TRBD2 (5 bases). Germline V CDR1 and CDR2: SGDLS, YYNGEE. The V end lost 1 base, the J end lost 9 bases, and 9 bases lay between the germline ends. The CDR3 loop spans 12 amino acids. The CDR3 nucleotides are TGTGCCAGCAGCGTAATGGAGCGGACGCAGTATTTT. It encodes CASSVMERTQYF.

This clone occurred a few times. The chain links TRBV25-1 to TRBJ1-1, with 8 positions matching TRBD1. Losses at the gene ends were 6 bases for V and 1 base for J; bases not matched to a gene: 13. Germline-derived CDR1 and CDR2 are MGHDK and SYGVNS. This CDR3 is 17 amino acids long. CDR3 DNA sequence: TGTGCCAGCAGAAGGGAGGGCCTCCAGGGGGCGAACACTGAAGCTTTCTTT. It codes for CASRREGLQGANTEAFF. The complete variable domain, with remaining parts taken from reference TRBV25-1 and TRBJ1-1, reads EADIYQTPRYLVIGTGKKITLECSQTMGHDKMYWYQQDPGMELHLIHYSYGVNSTEKGDLSSESTVSRIRTEHFPLTLESARPSHTSQYLCASRREGLQGANTEAFFGQGTRLTVV.

This clone was counted a few times. Here the CDR3 DNA reads TGTGCCAGCAGCTTGGTTGCGGGCCTGCGGGGAGATACGCAGTATTTT. It encodes CASSLVAGLRGDTQYF. This chain uses TRBV5-8 with TRBJ2-3, with a possible D match to TRBD2 (6 bases). CDR3 length equals 16 residues. V was clipped by 0 bases and J by 5 bases, with 16 bases between them. Germline V gene data show CDR1 as SGHTS and CDR2 as YDEGEE.

On this clone itself: In this CDR3 the conserved last residue, phenylalanine or tryptophan, is missing, so a read error is likely. The chain has TRBV29-1 and TRBJ1-2; the D is unclear. The germline V gene has CDR1 SQVTM and CDR2 ANQGSEA. The V gene lost 4 bases and the J gene lost 4 bases, with 10 bases spanning the gap. The CDR3 totals 12 residues. The CDR3 loop reads CSVGGEPYGYTV. The CDR3 nucleotides are TGCAGCGTTGGCGGGGAACCCTATGGCTACACCGTC.

CDR3 nucleotide sequence: TGTGCCAGTAGTCAGGGTCGGGGCAATCAGCCCCAGCATTTT. Protein product: CASSQGRGNQPQHF. The chain combines TRBV19 with TRBJ1-5, with D perhaps matching TRBD1 (5 bases). The CDR3 has 14 residues. Germline lookup yields CDR1 LNHDA and CDR2 SQIVND (reference sequence). With 5 bases removed from V and 2 bases from J, the gap between germline ends came to 10 bases. Full variable domain (missing parts from reference TRBV19 and TRBJ1-5): DGGITQSPKYLFRKEGQNVTLSCEQNLNHDAMYWYRQDPGQGLRLIYYSQIVNDFQKGDIAEGYSVSREKKESFPLTVTSAQKNPTAFYLCASSQGRGNQPQHFGDGTRLSIL.

CDR3 bases: TGTGCCTGGAGTGGGAGCGGGAGAGAGATGGAGACCCAGTACTTC. Translation gives CAWSGSGREMETQYF. The chain recombines TRBV30 with TRBJ2-5, with 8 bases matching TRBD2. Trimming removed 1 base from V and 5 bases from J; junction bases left unmatched: 9. CDR1 is GTSNPN and CDR2 is SVGIG in the germline V gene (reference sequence). CDR3 length equals 15 residues.

This clone was picked up a small number of times. The chain is built from TRBV9 and TRBJ2-5; D gene ambiguous. In germline, CDR1 is SGDLS, CDR2 YYNGEE. The CDR3 has 15 residues. Trimming pared 0 bases from V and 3 bases from J, leaving 12 bases between. The CDR3 protein is CASSVAFRAKETQYF. CDR3 coding DNA: TGTGCCAGCAGCGTAGCTTTTCGCGCTAAAGAGACCCAGTACTTC.

This clone has at least ten counts. CDR3 DNA: TGTGCCAGCAGTGAATTCGCAGGGTTTACAGATACGCAGTATTTT. Protein: CASSEFAGFTDTQYF. This rearrangement joins TRBV2 to TRBJ2-3; tentative D call: TRBD1 (5 bases). Trimming left V 2 bases short and J 3 bases short, with 12 bases between. The CDR3 is made up of 15 amino acids. Germline values: CDR1 SNHLY, CDR2 FYNNEI.

The chain is built from TRBV5-1 and TRBJ1-6; tentative D call: TRBD1 (5 bases). CDR3 length: 12 amino acids. The V end was cut by 3 bases, the J end by 8 bases, with 6 bases between. Germline V gene data show CDR1 as SGHRS and CDR2 as YFSETQ. CDR3 sequence reads: CASSSTDSPLHF. The DNA for the CDR3 is TGCGCCAGCAGCTCGACAGATTCACCCCTCCACTTT. Based on the CDR3 plus reference TRBV5-1 and TRBJ1-6, the full variable domain is KAGVTQTPRYLIKTRGQQVTLSCSPISGHRSVSWYQQTPGQGLQFLFEYFSETQRNKGNFPGRFSGRQFSNSRSEMNVSTLELGDSALYLCASSSTDSPLHFGNGTRLTVT.